This TCR beta chain was found in a study of cytomegalovirus exposure and HLA in healthy donors. Germline V gene lookup returns CDR1 LNHDA and CDR2 SQIVND (reference sequence). With 1 base clipped from V and 4 bases from J, the junction kept 4 bases outside the gene matches. The CDR3 sequence is 16 residues long. Study results and limitations: Presence/absence comparisons presumed near-even sequencing depth among donors. Later analysis demonstrated an association between a missense DCLRE1C variant and TCR beta V- and J-gene trimming.

The study ran its PCR with 60 Vbeta and 13 Jbeta primers. Measured with immunoSEQ multiplex PCR; TCRdb has only the in-frame clones, and not every one. The data hold some 210,000 clones, with 60% to 80% observed a single time. On this clone: The antigen is undetermined.

The source of this sequence is a woman in her twenties or thirties in good health and CMV-seropositive. The chain is built from TRBV19 and TRBJ1-1; TRBD1 matches at 12 bases. Input material: PBMCs. The CDR3 DNA follows: TGTGCCAGTAGTATAGGGGGGACAGGGGGCGGCACTGAAGCTTTCTTT. Translated: CASSIGGTGGGTEAFF.